Below, one TCR beta chain is given with its context. Its cognate antigen is unknown. The CDR3 is made up of 15 amino acids. CDR1 and CDR2 (germline): MNHEY, SMNVEV (reference sequence). Unmatched junction bases numbered 12, after V lost 7 bases and J lost 5 bases. The record originates from a study of shared clonotypes between healthy human individuals. Sequencing used immunoSEQ multiplex PCR; TCRdb keeps in-frame clones, though not all of them. Seen here are under 2.5 million clones, around 93% observed once, and the top ten hold approximately 0.39%. Study conclusions and caveats: Only blood underwent sampling, and tissue repertoires likely differ. Generally, estimated richness proved larger in naive subsets than it did in memory subsets. Clonotype sharing among donors was expected to depend on sequencing depth. Several donors held 5% to 5.5% of naive CD4 clonotypes in common.

The sequenced sample consisted of naive CD4+ T cells from PBMCs. Subset defined: CD45RA+ positively selected. This receptor was taken from a man between 18 and 29 years old in good health. Some clones in this sample may be carry-over from other donors' samples. The rearrangement uses TRBV27 and TRBJ2-3; 7 positions match TRBD2. CDR3 amino acids: CASIGWEGRRDTQYF. DNA of the CDR3: TGTGCCAGCATAGGTTGGGAGGGCCGGAGAGATACGCAGTATTTT.